The present T cell receptor beta chain was sequenced within a study of graft-versus-host responses after intestinal transplantation. Study background: Every one of the recipients received anti-thymocyte globulin induction and afterwards took tacrolimus and steroids for about 3 years.

This clone was seen only a few times. Its antigen is not identified. Findings and limits, study-wide: HvG clone declines early post-transplant were associated with peak circulating GvH levels. Allografts of patients with graft-donor T cell macrochimerism showed high graft-versus-host to host-versus-graft clone ratios. GvH clones were identified in recipient marrow, with some first appearing in ileum or blood.

Data came from immunoSEQ multiplex PCR; TCRdb stores just in-frame clones and leaves some out. Among approximately 130,000 clones listed, roughly 92% were seen once. Deletions cut 4 bases from V and 2 bases from J, with 12 bases between. This CDR3 has 15 amino acids. Germline V lookup: CDR1 SGHVS, CDR2 FQNEAQ. This TCR derives from a human donor who received an intestinal transplant. The chain combines TRBV7-8 with TRBJ1-3; TRBD1 is a possible D gene (5 bases). Sequenced material: unstimulated CD4+ T cells sorted from spleen or lymph node cells, taken before intestinal transplant. The CDR3 nucleotides read TGTGCCAGCAGCTCGCGGGAAGGGGCTGGAAACACCATATATTTT. Protein sequence: CASSSREGAGNTIYF. Full variable domain (missing parts from reference TRBV7-8 and TRBJ1-3): GAGVSQSPRYKVAKRGQDVALRCDPISGHVSLFWYQQALGQGPEFLTYFQNEAQLDKSGLPSDRFFAERPEGSVSTLKIQRTQQEDSAVYLCASSSREGAGNTIYFGEGSWLTVV.